Below are 27 T cell receptor beta chains sequenced from a single sample in a study of tumor-infiltrating lymphocytes in localized non-small cell lung cancer. TCRdb's copy holds only in-frame clones and misses some; the assay was immunoSEQ multiplex PCR. Among some 9,500 clones, under 85% were seen once, and the ten largest hold 20%. The sequencing input was lung tumor tissue. These receptors were collected from a human donor with non-small cell lung cancer.

V gene TRBV21-1 combines with J gene TRBJ1-2; the table's D call of TRBD1 was not tested on the DNA. TRBV21-1 is marked as a pseudogene. This CDR3 comprises 14 residues. The CDR3 nucleotides read TGTGCCAGCAGCGCGAGCCGGGACAGGGGCCGCCCCCCCTTC. Its translation: CASSASRDRGRPPF.

V gene TRBV2 combines with J gene TRBJ2-5; the match to TRBD2 covers 9 bases. The germline V gene has CDR1 SNHLY and CDR2 FYNNEI. Trimming cost V 3 bases and J 5 bases; bases outside gene matches: 7. The CDR3 covers 15 residues. The CDR3 loop is CASSDPWAGGETQYF. In DNA, the CDR3 is TGTGCCAGCAGTGATCCGTGGGCGGGGGGGGAGACCCAGTACTTC. Using reference TRBV2 and TRBJ2-5 for the parts outside the CDR3, the full variable domain is EPEVTQTPSHQVTQMGQEVILRCVPISNHLYFYWYRQILGQKVEFLVSFYNNEISEKSEIFDDQFSVERPDGSNFTLKIRSTKLEDSAMYFCASSDPWAGGETQYFGPGTRLLVL.

The chain uses TRBV5-1 and TRBJ2-3, with 11 bases matching TRBD2. J was trimmed by 5 bases and V by 0 bases; bases with no gene match: 5. This CDR3 has 16 amino acids. CDR1 is SGHRS, CDR2 YFSETQ, per germline. Written as DNA, the CDR3 is TGCGCCAGCAGCTTGGTTCTAGCGGGGGGAGGAGATACGCAGTATTTT. It yields the protein CASSLVLAGGGDTQYF.

The V and J genes are TRBV6-6 and TRBJ1-6, with 8 bases matching TRBD1. The CDR3 sequence is 14 residues long. Germline CDR1 MNHNY, CDR2 SVGAGI (reference sequence). The trim removed 7 bases at V and 9 bases at J, leaving 8 bases unmatched. The CDR3 loop reads CASNRGQGASPLHF. The CDR3 region has the DNA TGTGCCAGCAACCGAGGACAGGGCGCTTCACCCCTCCACTTT.

The chain links TRBV5-1 to TRBJ1-1; a possible D gene is TRBD1 (6 bases). Germline CDR1 is SGHRS and CDR2 is YFSETQ. The CDR3 loop spans 14 amino acids. The V and J ends lost 6 bases and 3 bases respectively, with 15 bases between them. CDR3 DNA: TGCGCCAGCACTCGGGAACAGGGTCACACTGAAGCTTTCTTT. It yields the protein CASTREQGHTEAFF.

This chain uses TRBV18 with TRBJ1-2; D unclear. The germline V and J ends were trimmed by 6 bases and 0 bases, with 5 bases remaining between them. In germline, CDR1 is KGHSH, CDR2 LQKENI. The CDR3 runs 12 residues. DNA for the CDR3: TGTGCCAGCTCGGATGCTAACTATGGCTACACCTTC. Protein sequence: CASSDANYGYTF.

The table lists this clone with a few counts. The chain links TRBV28 to TRBJ1-6; weak D call: TRBD1 (5 bases). Germline values: CDR1 MDHEN, CDR2 SYDVKM. Trimming stripped 6 bases from V and 9 bases from J, with 15 bases between. The CDR3 totals 14 residues. The CDR3 DNA reads TGTGCCAGCAGCACGAACAGGAATGCTTCACCCCTCCACTTT. Protein sequence: CASSTNRNASPLHF.

Only a few counts were recorded for this clone. The chain joins TRBV30 to TRBJ2-4; perhaps TRBD1 as D (5 bases). V lost 0 bases to trimming and J lost 7 bases, with 10 bases between them. Germline-derived CDR1 and CDR2 are GTSNPN and SVGIG (reference sequence). This CDR3 region has 13 residues. DNA for the CDR3: TGTGCCTGGAGTGTTCAGGGAATCAACATTCAGTACTTC. Its translation is CAWSVQGINIQYF.

The chain's CDR3 is CASSLGRGTSEAFF. CDR3 coding DNA: TGTGCCAGCAGCTTAGGTCGGGGGACGTCTGAAGCTTTCTTT. V and J are TRBV11-3 and TRBJ1-1; TRBD1 is a possible D gene (5 bases). Trimming took 1 base from V and 6 from J, leaving 12 bases between them. This CDR3 has 14 residues. Looked up from germline, CDR1 is SGHNT and CDR2 is YENEEA. Together with reference TRBV11-3 and TRBJ1-1, the CDR3 gives the full variable domain: EAGVVQSPRYKIIEKKQPVAFWCNPISGHNTLYWYLQNLGQGPELLIRYENEEAVDDSQLPKDRFSAERLKGVDSTLKIQPAELGDSAVYLCASSLGRGTSEAFFGQGTRLTVV.

The rearrangement uses TRBV6-5 and TRBJ2-7, with D hard to call. Trimming left V 5 bases short and J 3 bases short, with 14 bases between. The germline CDR1 and CDR2 sequences are MNHEY and SVGAGI. CDR3 length: 14 amino acids. The CDR3 here is CASSPHMYHYEQYF. DNA for the CDR3: TGTGCCAGCAGTCCTCATATGTACCACTACGAGCAGTACTTC.

This clone came up a few times. The chain links TRBV19 to TRBJ2-3; D unresolved. The length of the CDR3 is 12 residues. CDR1 is LNHDA and CDR2 is SQIVND in the germline V gene (reference sequence). V dropped 3 bases and J dropped 4 bases, with 5 bases sitting between them. The CDR3 sequence: CASSMGSDTQYF. The CDR3 bases are TGTGCCAGTAGTATGGGGTCAGATACGCAGTATTTT.

As DNA, the CDR3 is TGTGCCAGCTCACCATTTGTTGGGAGCTCTGGAAACACCATATATTTT. Translation gives CASSPFVGSSGNTIYF. This sequence joins TRBV18 and TRBJ1-3; D remains ambiguous. Germline V CDR1 and CDR2: KGHSH, LQKENI. The CDR3 length is 16 residues. V lost 2 bases and J 0 bases, leaving 11 bases between the germline ends.

The chain joins TRBV6-5 to TRBJ1-4; D is unclear. The V gene lost 2 bases and the J gene lost 8 bases, with 15 bases spanning the gap. This CDR3 has 15 residues. Looked up from germline, CDR1 is MNHEY and CDR2 is SVGAGI. The CDR3 DNA sequence: TGTGCCAGCAGTTACGGTCGGTGGGGAGGCGAAAAACTGTTTTTT. It codes for CASSYGRWGGEKLFF.

This clone is classed as large. This chain connects TRBV2 to TRBJ1-4; D gene unclear. Looked up from germline, CDR1 is SNHLY and CDR2 is FYNNEI. Trimming removed 6 bases from V and 8 bases from J, with 13 bases in between. This CDR3 region has 13 residues. This CDR3 reads CASRNSIFEKLFF. For the CDR3, the DNA is TGTGCCAGCAGAAACAGTATCTTCGAAAAACTGTTTTTT. The full variable domain, completed using reference TRBV2 and TRBJ1-4, is EPEVTQTPSHQVTQMGQEVILRCVPISNHLYFYWYRQILGQKVEFLVSFYNNEISEKSEIFDDQFSVERPDGSNFTLKIRSTKLEDSAMYFCASRNSIFEKLFFGSGTQLSVL.

This chain links TRBV5-5 with TRBJ1-6; D remains unclear. The CDR3 spans 14 residues. Trimming pared 4 bases from V and 7 bases from J, leaving 12 bases between. The germline V gene has CDR1 SGHKS and CDR2 YYEKEE (reference sequence). Here the CDR3 DNA reads TGTGCCAGCAGCGACTTAAGCCGGAATTCACCCCTCCACTTT. This gives the protein CASSDLSRNSPLHF.

In its sample, this clone was seen once. The CDR3 nucleotides read TGCGCCAGCGCCTTACGCAGACTAGATCCCTACAATGAGCAGTTCTTC. Translating it yields CASALRRLDPYNEQFF. The chain combines TRBV10-1 with TRBJ2-1, with D perhaps TRBD2 (6 bases). The V end was cut by 8 bases, the J end by 2 bases, with 19 bases between. This CDR3 comprises 16 residues. CDR1 is WNHNN and CDR2 is SYGVQD in the germline V gene (reference sequence).

This sequence joins TRBV6-5 and TRBJ1-2; perhaps TRBD1 as D (5 bases). V dropped 4 bases and J dropped 4 bases, with 16 bases sitting between them. This CDR3 has 15 residues. From germline, CDR1 is MNHEY and CDR2 SVGAGI. The CDR3 sequence is CASSFTQGRGYGYTF. CDR3 coding DNA: TGTGCCAGCAGTTTCACGCAGGGAAGGGGCTATGGCTACACCTTC.

This clone appeared a single time. The chain carries TRBV6-6 and TRBJ1-1; D is perhaps TRBD1 (5 bases). Germline CDR1 and CDR2: MNHNY and SVGAGI (reference sequence). There are 15 residues in the CDR3. Deletions cut 2 bases from V and 1 base from J, with 11 bases between. CDR3 sequence: CASSYGGSRNTEAFF. Here the CDR3 DNA reads TGTGCCAGCAGTTACGGGGGGAGCAGGAACACTGAAGCTTTCTTT.

The chain uses TRBV19 and TRBJ1-1; D remains ambiguous. V was shortened by 4 bases and J by 1 base, with 13 bases between the two germline ends. Germline lookup yields CDR1 LNHDA and CDR2 SQIVND (reference sequence). This CDR3 spans 15 amino acids. CDR3 sequence reads: CASSKAGWGNTEAFF. In DNA form, the CDR3 reads TGTGCCAGTAGTAAAGCGGGGTGGGGGAACACTGAAGCTTTCTTT.

This clone came up a few times. This chain links TRBV5-1 with TRBJ2-7; 8 bases fit TRBD2. V lost 4 bases and J lost 2; bases outside the gene matches: 2. The CDR3 spans 13 residues. Germline lookup yields CDR1 SGHRS and CDR2 YFSETQ. CDR3 sequence (DNA): TGCGCCAGCAGCACGGGGGGGACCTACGAGCAGTACTTC. Translating it yields CASSTGGTYEQYF.

The chain is built from TRBV6-1 and TRBJ1-1; 8 positions agree with TRBD1. The ends lost 4 bases at V and 0 bases at J; junction bases unmatched: 1. CDR3 length: 14 amino acids. Germline V CDR1 and CDR2: MNHNS, SASEGT. CDR3 sequence reads: CASSGTGLNTEAFF. The CDR3 DNA reads TGTGCCAGCAGTGGGACAGGGTTGAACACTGAAGCTTTCTTT.

This clone was detected a few times. The V and J genes are TRBV6-1 and TRBJ2-1; no firm D call. V was shortened by 4 bases and J by 8 bases, with 6 bases between the two germline ends. Germline lookup yields CDR1 MNHNS and CDR2 SASEGT. This CDR3 has 11 amino acids. CDR3 sequence (DNA): TGTGCCAGCAGTGTGGGATATGAGCAGTTCTTC. Translating it yields CASSVGYEQFF.

This clone was seen a few times. J is TRBJ1-4 and V is TRBV5-6; D call uncertain. The CDR3 covers 16 residues. V was clipped by 3 bases and J by 0 bases, with 12 bases between them. Per the germline V gene, CDR1 is SGHDT and CDR2 is YYEEEE. Here the CDR3 reads CASSSVLVATNEKLFF. The CDR3 DNA follows: TGTGCCAGCAGCTCGGTCTTAGTTGCAACTAATGAAAAACTGTTTTTT.

The chain combines TRBV30 with TRBJ1-1; 7 bases are a match to TRBD1. Germline loops: CDR1 GTSNPN, CDR2 SVGIG (reference sequence). This CDR3 has 19 residues. The V segment lost 0 bases and the J segment 0 bases; nucleotides outside the gene matches: 16. The DNA of the CDR3 is TGTGCCTGGAGTGTAAGCCTTACTCGGGACAGCTATATGAACACTGAAGCTTTCTTT. It codes for CAWSVSLTRDSYMNTEAFF.

This sequence joins TRBV6-5 and TRBJ2-5; D gene unclear. Trimming took 10 bases from V and 2 from J, leaving 14 bases between them. The CDR3 spans 13 residues. Germline loops: CDR1 MNHEY, CDR2 SVGAGI. CDR3 DNA: TGTGCCACCCAGTCGGCAGGACAAGAGACCCAGTACTTC. It translates to CATQSAGQETQYF.

This clone appeared a single time. This CDR3 reads CAWSEWSNYGYTF. The CDR3, as DNA: TGTGCCTGGAGTGAATGGTCTAACTATGGCTACACCTTC. The chain combines TRBV30 with TRBJ1-2, with D unclear. CDR1 and CDR2 (germline): GTSNPN, SVGIG (reference sequence). The germline V and J ends were trimmed by 1 base and 0 bases, with 6 bases remaining between them. This CDR3 is built from 13 residues.

The chain employs TRBV30 and TRBJ2-2, with D hard to call. In germline, CDR1 is GTSNPN, CDR2 SVGIG (reference sequence). The CDR3 is 12 residues long. V lost 3 bases and J 5 bases, leaving 7 bases between the germline ends. CDR3 in amino acids: CAWRKSTGELFF. The CDR3 coding sequence is TGTGCCTGGAGAAAAAGTACCGGGGAGCTGTTTTTT. Using reference TRBV30 and TRBJ2-2 for the parts outside the CDR3, the full variable domain is SQTIHQWPATLVQPVGSPLSLECTVEGTSNPNLYWYRQAAGRGLQLLFYSVGIGQISSEVPQNLSASRPQDRQFILSSKKLLLSDSGFYLCAWRKSTGELFFGEGSRLTVL.